This note documents a single TCR beta chain sequence. The CDR3 runs 14 residues. The germline CDR1 and CDR2 sequences are MDHEN and SYDVKM. J gave up 4 bases and V 6 bases, and 5 bases lay outside the gene matches. The entry originates in a study of cytomegalovirus exposure and HLA in healthy donors. Primers for the PCR totalled 60 Vbeta and 13 Jbeta. The protocol was immunoSEQ multiplex PCR, while the TCRdb copy is restricted to in-frame clones and leaves out a portion. The table has about 100,000 clones, roughly four fifths seen once. Sequencing was carried out using PBMCs. The sequence was obtained from a male donor in good health and CMV-seropositive. The chain joins TRBV28 to TRBJ2-7; 11 nucleotides agree with TRBD1. The CDR3 reads CASSSGTGGYEQYF. CDR3 sequence (DNA): TGTGCCAGCAGCTCCGGGACAGGGGGATACGAGCAGTACTTC.